This TCR beta chain was documented in a study of cytomegalovirus exposure and HLA in healthy donors. The PCR employed 60 Vbeta primers together with 13 Jbeta primers. Data came from immunoSEQ multiplex PCR; TCRdb stores just in-frame clones and leaves some out. The repertoire holds roughly 160,000 clones, with roughly 85% as singletons. General study results and limits: Reports described diagnosis of cytomegalovirus status by the classifier as highly specific and sensitive. 164 TCR beta chains were listed as cytomegalovirus-associated. It was reported in a later analysis that an Asian-associated ancestry cluster showed fewer N-insertions than the approximately 670-donor mean. In vitro assays verified that three CMV-associated chains recognized CMV antigens specifically.

Concerning this clone: Its antigen is not known.

Germline-derived CDR1 and CDR2 are SGHVS and FQNEAQ. V gave up 2 bases and J gave up 6 bases; unmatched junction bases: 7. CDR3 length equals 16 residues. J is TRBJ2-5 and V is TRBV7-8; 12 bases align to TRBD2. Sequencing input: PBMCs. The clonotype comes from a woman aged 45-60 years in good health and CMV-seronegative. The CDR3 sequence is CASSLRLLAGGQTQYF. DNA for the CDR3: TGTGCCAGCAGCTTAAGGTTGCTAGCGGGGGGGCAGACCCAGTACTTC.